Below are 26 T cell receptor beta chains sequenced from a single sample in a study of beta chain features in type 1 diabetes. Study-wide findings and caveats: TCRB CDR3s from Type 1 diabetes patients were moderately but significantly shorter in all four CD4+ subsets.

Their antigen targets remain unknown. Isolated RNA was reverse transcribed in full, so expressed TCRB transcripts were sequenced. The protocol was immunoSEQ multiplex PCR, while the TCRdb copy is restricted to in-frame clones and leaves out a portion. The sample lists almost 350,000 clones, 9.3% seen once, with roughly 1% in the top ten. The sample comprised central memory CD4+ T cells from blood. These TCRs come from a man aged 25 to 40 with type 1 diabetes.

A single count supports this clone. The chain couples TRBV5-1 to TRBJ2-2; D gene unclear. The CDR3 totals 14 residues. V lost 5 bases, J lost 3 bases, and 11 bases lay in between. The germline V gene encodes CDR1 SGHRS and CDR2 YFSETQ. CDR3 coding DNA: TGCGCCAGCAGACCGGACCCCGACACCGGGGAGCTGTTTTTT. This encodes CASRPDPDTGELFF. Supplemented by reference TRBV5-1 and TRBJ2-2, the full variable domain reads KAGVTQTPRYLIKTRGQQVTLSCSPISGHRSVSWYQQTPGQGLQFLFEYFSETQRNKGNFPGRFSGRQFSNSRSEMNVSTLELGDSALYLCASRPDPDTGELFFGEGSRLTVL.

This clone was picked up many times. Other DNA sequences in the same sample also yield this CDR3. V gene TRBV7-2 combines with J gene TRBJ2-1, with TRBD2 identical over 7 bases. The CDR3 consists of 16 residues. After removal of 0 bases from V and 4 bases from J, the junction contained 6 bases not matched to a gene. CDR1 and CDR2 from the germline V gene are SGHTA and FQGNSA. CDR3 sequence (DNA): TGTGCCAGCAGCTTAGCGTTGGCGGGGGTTTACAATGAGCAGTTCTTC. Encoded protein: CASSLALAGVYNEQFF.

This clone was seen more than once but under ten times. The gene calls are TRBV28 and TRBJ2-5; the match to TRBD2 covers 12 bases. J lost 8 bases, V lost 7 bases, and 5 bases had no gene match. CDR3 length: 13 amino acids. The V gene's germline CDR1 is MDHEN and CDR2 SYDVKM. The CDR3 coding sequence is TGTGCCAGCACTAGCGGGGGGGCGGAAACCCAGTACTTC. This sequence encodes CASTSGGAETQYF.

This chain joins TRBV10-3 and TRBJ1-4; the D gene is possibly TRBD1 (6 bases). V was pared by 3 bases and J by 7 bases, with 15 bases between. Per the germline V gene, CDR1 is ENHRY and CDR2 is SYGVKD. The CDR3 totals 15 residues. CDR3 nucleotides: TGTGCCATCAGTGAAGGAGTAGAGGGGGGTGAAAAACTGTTTTTT. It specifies CAISEGVEGGEKLFF.

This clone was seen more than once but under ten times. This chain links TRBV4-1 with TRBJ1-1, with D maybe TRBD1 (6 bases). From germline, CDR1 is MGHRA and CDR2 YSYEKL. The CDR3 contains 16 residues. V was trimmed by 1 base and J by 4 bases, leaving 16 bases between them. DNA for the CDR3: TGCGCCAGCAGCCAAGGGTGGGGTGAAGGGGGCACTGAAGCTTTCTTT. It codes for CASSQGWGEGGTEAFF.

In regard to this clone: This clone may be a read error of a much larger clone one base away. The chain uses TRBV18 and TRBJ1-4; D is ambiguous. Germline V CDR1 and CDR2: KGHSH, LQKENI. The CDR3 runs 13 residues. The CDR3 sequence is CASSPNGKVGLIF. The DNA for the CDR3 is TGTGCCAGCTCACCAAACGGGAAAGTAGGATTGATTTTT.

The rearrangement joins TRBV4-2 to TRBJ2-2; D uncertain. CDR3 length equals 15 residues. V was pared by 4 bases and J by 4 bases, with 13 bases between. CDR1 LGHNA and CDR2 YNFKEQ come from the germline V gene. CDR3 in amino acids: CASSPQAVATGELFF. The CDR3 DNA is TGTGCCAGCAGCCCTCAGGCGGTGGCCACCGGGGAGCTGTTTTTT.

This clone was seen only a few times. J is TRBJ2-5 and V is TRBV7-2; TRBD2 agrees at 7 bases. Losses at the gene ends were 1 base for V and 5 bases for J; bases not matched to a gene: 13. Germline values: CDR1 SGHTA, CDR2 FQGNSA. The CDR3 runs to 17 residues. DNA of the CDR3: TGTGCCAGCAGCTTAGATGGTAGCGGGCCTCTGGGGGAGACCCAGTACTTC. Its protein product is CASSLDGSGPLGETQYF.

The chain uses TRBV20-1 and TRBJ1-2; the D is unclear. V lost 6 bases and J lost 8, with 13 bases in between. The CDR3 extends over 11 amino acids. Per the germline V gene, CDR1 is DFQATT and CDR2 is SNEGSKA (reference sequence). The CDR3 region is CSAEFGLGYTF. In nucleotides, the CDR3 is TGCAGTGCCGAATTTGGGCTAGGCTACACCTTC.

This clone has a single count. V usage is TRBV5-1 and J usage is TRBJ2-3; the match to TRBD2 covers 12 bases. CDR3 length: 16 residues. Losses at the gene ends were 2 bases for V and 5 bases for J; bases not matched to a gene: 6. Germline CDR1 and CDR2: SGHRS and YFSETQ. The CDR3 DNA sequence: TGCGCCAGCAGCTTACTAGCGGGGGGAGAAGGAGATACGCAGTATTTT. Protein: CASSLLAGGEGDTQYF. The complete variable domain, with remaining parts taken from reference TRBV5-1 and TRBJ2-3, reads KAGVTQTPRYLIKTRGQQVTLSCSPISGHRSVSWYQQTPGQGLQFLFEYFSETQRNKGNFPGRFSGRQFSNSRSEMNVSTLELGDSALYLCASSLLAGGEGDTQYFGPGTRLTVL.

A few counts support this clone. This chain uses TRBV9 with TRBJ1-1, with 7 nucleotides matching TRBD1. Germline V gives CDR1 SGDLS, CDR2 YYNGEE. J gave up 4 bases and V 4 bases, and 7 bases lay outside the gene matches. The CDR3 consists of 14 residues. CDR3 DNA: TGTGCCAGCAGCTTTCAGGACAGGCCCACTGAAGCTTTCTTT. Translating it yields CASSFQDRPTEAFF.

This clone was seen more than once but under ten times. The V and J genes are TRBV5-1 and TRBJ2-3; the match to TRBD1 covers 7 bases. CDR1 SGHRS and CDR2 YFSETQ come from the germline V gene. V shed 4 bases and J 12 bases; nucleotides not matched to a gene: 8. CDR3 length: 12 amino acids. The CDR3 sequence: CASSTSGTVQYF. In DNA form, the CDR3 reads TGCGCCAGCAGCACCTCCGGGACAGTTCAGTATTTT.

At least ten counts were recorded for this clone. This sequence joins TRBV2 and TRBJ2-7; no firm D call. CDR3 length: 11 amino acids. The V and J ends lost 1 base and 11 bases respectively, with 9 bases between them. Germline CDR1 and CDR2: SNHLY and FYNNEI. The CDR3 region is CASSEGSLEYF. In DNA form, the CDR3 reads TGTGCCAGCAGTGAAGGCAGCCTAGAGTACTTC.

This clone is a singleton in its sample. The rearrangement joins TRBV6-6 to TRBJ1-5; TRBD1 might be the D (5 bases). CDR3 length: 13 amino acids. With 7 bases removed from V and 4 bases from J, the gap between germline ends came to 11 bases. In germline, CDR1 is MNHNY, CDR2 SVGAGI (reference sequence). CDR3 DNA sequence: TGTGCCAGCAACGAACCAGGGAATCAGCCCCAGCATTTT. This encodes CASNEPGNQPQHF.

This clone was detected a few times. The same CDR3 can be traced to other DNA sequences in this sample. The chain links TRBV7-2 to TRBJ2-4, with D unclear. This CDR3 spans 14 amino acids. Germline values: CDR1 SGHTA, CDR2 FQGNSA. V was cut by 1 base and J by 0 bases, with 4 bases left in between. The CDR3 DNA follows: TGTGCCAGCAGCTTAGGCCTAGCCAAAAACATTCAGTACTTC. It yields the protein CASSLGLAKNIQYF. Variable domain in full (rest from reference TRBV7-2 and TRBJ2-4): GAGVSQSPSNKVTEKGKDVELRCDPISGHTALYWYRQSLGQGLEFLIYFQGNSAPDKSGLPSDRFSAERTGGSVSTLTIQRTQQEDSAVYLCASSLGLAKNIQYFGAGTRLSVL.

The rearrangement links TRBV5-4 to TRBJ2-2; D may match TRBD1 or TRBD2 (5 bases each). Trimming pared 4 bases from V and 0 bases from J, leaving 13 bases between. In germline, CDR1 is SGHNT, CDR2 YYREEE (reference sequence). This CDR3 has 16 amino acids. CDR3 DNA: TGTGCCAGCAGCGGGGGTCGGGGAGCGAACACCGGGGAGCTGTTTTTT. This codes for CASSGGRGANTGELFF.

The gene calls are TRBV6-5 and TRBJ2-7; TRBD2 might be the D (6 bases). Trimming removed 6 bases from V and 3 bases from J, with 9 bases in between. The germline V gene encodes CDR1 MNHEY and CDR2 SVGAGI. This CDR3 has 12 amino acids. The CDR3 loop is CASRSSGYEQYF. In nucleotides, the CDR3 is TGTGCCAGCAGAAGTAGCGGCTACGAGCAGTACTTC.

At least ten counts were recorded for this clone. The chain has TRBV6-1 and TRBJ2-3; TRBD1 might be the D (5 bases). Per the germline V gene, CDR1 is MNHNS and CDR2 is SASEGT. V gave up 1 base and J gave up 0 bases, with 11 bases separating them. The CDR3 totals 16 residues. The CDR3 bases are TGTGCCAGCAGTGAAGGAGGACACGCTAGCACAGATACGCAGTATTTT. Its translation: CASSEGGHASTDTQYF.

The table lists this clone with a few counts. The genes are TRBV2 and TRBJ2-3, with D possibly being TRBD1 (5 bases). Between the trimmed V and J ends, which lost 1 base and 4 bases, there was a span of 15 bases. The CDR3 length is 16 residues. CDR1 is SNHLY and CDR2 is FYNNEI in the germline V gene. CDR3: CASSEGVTARPDTQYF. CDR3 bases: TGTGCCAGCAGTGAAGGGGTGACAGCGAGACCAGATACGCAGTATTTT.

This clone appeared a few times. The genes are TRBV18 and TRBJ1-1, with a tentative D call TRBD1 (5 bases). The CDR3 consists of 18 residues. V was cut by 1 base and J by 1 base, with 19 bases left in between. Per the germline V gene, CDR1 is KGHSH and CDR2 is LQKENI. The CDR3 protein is CASSPQGRTLEGNTEAFF. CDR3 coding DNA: TGTGCCAGCTCACCACAGGGACGGACATTAGAGGGGAACACTGAAGCTTTCTTT.

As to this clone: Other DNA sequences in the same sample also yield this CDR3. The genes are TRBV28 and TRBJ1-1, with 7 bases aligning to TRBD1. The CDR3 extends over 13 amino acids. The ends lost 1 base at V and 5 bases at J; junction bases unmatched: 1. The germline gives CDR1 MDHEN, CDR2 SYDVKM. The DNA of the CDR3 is TGTGCCAGCAGTTTATCAGGGGGGACTGAAGCTTTCTTT. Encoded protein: CASSLSGGTEAFF.

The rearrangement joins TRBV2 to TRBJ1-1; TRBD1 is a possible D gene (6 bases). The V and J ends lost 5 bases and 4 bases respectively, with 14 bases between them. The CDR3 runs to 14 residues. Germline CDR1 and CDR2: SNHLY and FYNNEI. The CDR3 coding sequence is TGTGCCAGCAGTAACGTGGACAGCTCCACTGAAGCTTTCTTT. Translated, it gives CASSNVDSSTEAFF. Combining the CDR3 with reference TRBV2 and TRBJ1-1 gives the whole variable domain EPEVTQTPSHQVTQMGQEVILRCVPISNHLYFYWYRQILGQKVEFLVSFYNNEISEKSEIFDDQFSVERPDGSNFTLKIRSTKLEDSAMYFCASSNVDSSTEAFFGQGTRLTVV.

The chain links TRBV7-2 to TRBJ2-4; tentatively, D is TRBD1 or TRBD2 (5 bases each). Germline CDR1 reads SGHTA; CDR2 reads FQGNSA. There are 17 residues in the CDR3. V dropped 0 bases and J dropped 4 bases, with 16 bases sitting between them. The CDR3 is CASSLAGDGSLKNIQYF. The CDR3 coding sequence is TGTGCCAGCAGCTTAGCGGGGGACGGAAGCCTAAAAAACATTCAGTACTTC.

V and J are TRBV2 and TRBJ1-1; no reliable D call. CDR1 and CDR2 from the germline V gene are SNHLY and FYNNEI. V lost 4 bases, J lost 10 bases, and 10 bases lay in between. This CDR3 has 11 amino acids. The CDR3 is CASSVLGGAFF. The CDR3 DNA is TGTGCCAGCAGTGTCTTGGGAGGAGCTTTCTTT.

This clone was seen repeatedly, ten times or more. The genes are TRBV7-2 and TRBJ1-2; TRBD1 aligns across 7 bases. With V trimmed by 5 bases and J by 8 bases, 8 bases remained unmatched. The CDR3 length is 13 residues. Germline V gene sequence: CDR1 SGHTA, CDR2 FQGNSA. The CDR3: CASSQNRGNGYTF. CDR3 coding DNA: TGTGCCAGCAGCCAGAACAGGGGTAACGGCTACACCTTC.

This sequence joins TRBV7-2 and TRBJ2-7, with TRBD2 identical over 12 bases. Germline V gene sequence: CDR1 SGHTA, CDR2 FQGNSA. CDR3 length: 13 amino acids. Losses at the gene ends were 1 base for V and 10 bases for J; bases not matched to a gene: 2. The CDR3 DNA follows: TGTGCCAGCAGCTTAGAACTAGCGGGGGGACAGTACTTC. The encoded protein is CASSLELAGGQYF.